The 3 T cell receptor beta chains below come from one sample, sequenced in a study of T-cell memory formation after mild COVID-19. TCRdb recomputed calls from the 5' RACE reads with MiXCR, one row per CDR3 protein. The sample holds 300,000 to 400,000 distinct CDR3 sequences; approximately 27% are singletons and the top ten take 13%. The material sequenced was PBMCs or a T cell subset sorted from them (not recorded which). These receptors originate from an adult woman who had mild COVID-19 (a few samples of this study predate the infection). Cell type and time point are not known.

Worth noting for this clonotype: The final CDR3 position lacks the conserved phenylalanine or tryptophan, pointing to a likely read error. The chain links TRBV20-1 to TRBJ1-6; possible D gene TRBD1, 5 bases. This CDR3 is built from 12 residues. Trimming took 6 bases from V and 7 from J, leaving 10 bases between them. CDR1 and CDR2 (germline): DFQATT, SNEGSKA (reference sequence). CDR3 loop: CSARQINSPLHL. The CDR3 DNA reads as TGCAGTGCGAGACAGATAAATTCACCCCTCCACCTT.

This clonotype has just a few counts. The genes are TRBV29-1 and TRBJ2-7, with D uncertain. CDR3 size: 12 residues. Germline V gene data show CDR1 as SQVTM and CDR2 as ANQGSEA. Trimming stripped 4 bases from V and 0 bases from J, with 7 bases between. CDR3: CSVGKSSYEQYF. In DNA form, the CDR3 reads TGCAGCGTTGGCAAGAGCTCCTACGAGCAGTACTTC.

This clonotype occurred once. This rearrangement joins TRBV7-2 to TRBJ2-3, with D tentatively TRBD1 or TRBD2 (5 bases each). This CDR3 contains 17 residues. Trimming left V 5 bases short and J 0 bases short, with 18 bases between. Per the germline V gene, CDR1 is SGHTA and CDR2 is FQGNSA. This chain's CDR3 is CASSPNLWGSSTDTQYF. Written as DNA, the CDR3 is TGTGCCAGCAGCCCGAATCTTTGGGGGTCTAGCACAGATACGCAGTATTTT. The full variable domain, in which reference TRBV7-2 and TRBJ2-3 provide the parts outside the CDR3, is GAGVSQSPSNKVTEKGKDVELRCDPISGHTALYWYRQSLGQGLEFLIYFQGNSAPDKSGLPSDRFSAERTGGSVSTLTIQRTQQEDSAVYLCASSPNLWGSSTDTQYFGPGTRLTVL.